The 27 T cell receptor beta chains below all came from one sample that was sequenced in a study of cytomegalovirus exposure and HLA in healthy donors. PCR employed 60 Vbeta and 13 Jbeta primers. Using immunoSEQ multiplex PCR, the repertoire was profiled, and TCRdb retains in-frame clones only, with some absent. The sample has 90,000 to 120,000 clones, 76% seen once; the top ten hold roughly 2.3%. Specimen: PBMCs. The receptors shown here come from a man aged 18 to 30 in good health and CMV-seronegative.

The rearrangement uses TRBV5-5 and TRBJ2-5; no definite D call. V was cut by 0 bases and J by 6 bases, with 9 bases left in between. Germline V CDR1 and CDR2: SGHKS, YYEKEE (reference sequence). The CDR3 is 13 amino acids. The CDR3 DNA reads TGTGCCAGCAGCTTGGACCCCCTACAGACCCAGTACTTC. Its translation is CASSLDPLQTQYF.

The gene calls are TRBV5-1 and TRBJ1-6; 12 bases align to TRBD1. The CDR3 sequence is 19 residues long. Looked up from germline, CDR1 is SGHRS and CDR2 is YFSETQ. The trim removed 6 bases at V and 10 bases at J, leaving 20 bases unmatched. The CDR3 loop is CASTLRSGTGGEMRSPLHF. DNA for the CDR3: TGCGCCAGCACCCTCCGATCGGGGACAGGGGGCGAGATGAGGTCACCCCTCCACTTT.

This chain joins TRBV6-1 and TRBJ1-6, with D unresolved. CDR1 and CDR2 from the germline V gene are MNHNS and SASEGT. The CDR3 totals 14 residues. V dropped 1 base and J dropped 10 bases, with 11 bases sitting between them. This chain's CDR3 is CASSEEITPSPLHF. The CDR3 DNA reads TGTGCCAGCAGTGAAGAGATAACACCCTCACCCCTCCACTTT.

The chain recombines TRBV27 with TRBJ2-7, with TRBD2 identical over 15 bases. Germline CDR1 MNHEY, CDR2 SMNVEV (reference sequence). V gave up 1 base and J gave up 7 bases; unmatched junction bases: 2. There are 15 residues in the CDR3. CDR3 region: CASSLLGTSGREQYF. The CDR3 DNA reads TGTGCCAGCAGTTTATTGGGGACTAGCGGGAGGGAGCAGTACTTC.

This clone has a single count. The chain uses TRBV11-1 and TRBJ2-7; D unclear. V was clipped by 1 base and J by 6 bases, with 7 bases between them. This CDR3 has 12 residues. Germline values: CDR1 SGHAT, CDR2 FQDESV (reference sequence). CDR3 loop: CASSLVSGEQYF. Here the CDR3 DNA reads TGTGCCAGCAGCTTAGTTAGTGGCGAGCAGTACTTC. Full variable domain (outside the CDR3, taken from reference TRBV11-1 and TRBJ2-7): EAEVAQSPRYKITEKSQAVAFWCDPISGHATLYWYRQILGQGPELLVQFQDESVVDDSQLPKDRFSAERLKGVDSTLKIQPAELGDSAMYLCASSLVSGEQYFGPGTRLTVT.

This clone appeared once. The chain is built from TRBV7-2 and TRBJ2-5; 11 bases are shared with TRBD2. The J call may be in error: the DNA end matches TRBJ2-7 better. Germline CDR1 reads SGHTA; CDR2 reads FQGNSA. The CDR3 has 16 residues. The CDR3 loop reads CASSLVPSGGHYEQYF. The CDR3 nucleotides read TGTGCCAGCAGCTTAGTTCCTAGCGGGGGGCATTACGAGCAGTACTTC.

This chain links TRBV19 with TRBJ2-7, with TRBD1 matching over 8 bases. CDR3 length equals 13 residues. Germline V gene sequence: CDR1 LNHDA, CDR2 SQIVND (reference sequence). The junction had 6 bases not matched to a gene; V was cut back by 7 bases and J by 4 bases. The CDR3 region is CASTGTGDYEQYF. The DNA of the CDR3 is TGTGCCAGTACCGGGACAGGCGATTACGAGCAGTACTTC.

The chain combines TRBV10-1 with TRBJ2-7; 7 bases fit TRBD1. This CDR3 is 15 amino acids long. The trim removed 8 bases at V and 12 bases at J, leaving 22 bases unmatched. Germline loops: CDR1 WNHNN, CDR2 SYGVQD (reference sequence). Written as DNA, the CDR3 is TGCGCCAGCGACGGCGACAGGGACCCTGCCTCCACCCTGTACTTC. The encoded protein is CASDGDRDPASTLYF.

In its sample, this clone was seen once. The chain has TRBV19 and TRBJ2-6, with a possible D match to TRBD1 (6 bases). V was cut by 3 bases and J by 0 bases, with 12 bases left in between. CDR3 size: 17 residues. Germline CDR1 is LNHDA and CDR2 is SQIVND (reference sequence). CDR3 residues: CASSMVGQSSGANVLTF. CDR3 DNA sequence: TGTGCCAGTAGTATGGTTGGACAGAGCTCTGGGGCCAACGTCCTGACTTTC.

The chain carries TRBV5-1 and TRBJ2-2, with D hard to call. Germline loops: CDR1 SGHRS, CDR2 YFSETQ. The length of the CDR3 is 13 residues. Between the trimmed V and J ends, which lost 2 bases and 4 bases, there was a span of 6 bases. Written as DNA, the CDR3 is TGCGCCAGCAGCTTACTGCGCACCGGGGAGCTGTTTTTT. Protein product: CASSLLRTGELFF.

The chain couples TRBV5-1 to TRBJ2-7; tentative D call: TRBD2 (5 bases). The V and J ends lost 4 bases and 3 bases respectively, with 11 bases between them. This CDR3 is built from 13 residues. Per the germline V gene, CDR1 is SGHRS and CDR2 is YFSETQ. In nucleotides, the CDR3 is TGCGCCAGCAGCCTGTGGGGAGACTACGAGCAGTACTTC. Amino acid sequence: CASSLWGDYEQYF. Complete variable domain (other parts from reference TRBV5-1 and TRBJ2-7): KAGVTQTPRYLIKTRGQQVTLSCSPISGHRSVSWYQQTPGQGLQFLFEYFSETQRNKGNFPGRFSGRQFSNSRSEMNVSTLELGDSALYLCASSLWGDYEQYFGPGTRLTVT.

The J gene is TRBJ1-1, the V gene TRBV6-1; D gene uncertain. CDR3 size: 15 residues. Germline V gene data show CDR1 as MNHNS and CDR2 as SASEGT. Trimming shortened V by 4 bases and J by 0 bases, and 12 bases separated the two germline ends. The CDR3 loop reads CASSAAAAMNTEAFF. The CDR3, as DNA: TGTGCCAGCAGTGCTGCCGCGGCCATGAACACTGAAGCTTTCTTT.

V and J are TRBV5-4 and TRBJ1-4; 11 nucleotides align to TRBD1. The CDR3 spans 15 residues. V trimming: 4 bases; J trimming: 8 bases; junction bases outside the gene matches: 7. Germline lookup yields CDR1 SGHNT and CDR2 YYREEE (reference sequence). The CDR3 spells CASSLRTGGLEKLFF. The CDR3 coding sequence is TGTGCCAGCAGCCTCCGGACAGGGGGCTTGGAAAAACTGTTTTTT.

This clone was observed a few times. Here the CDR3 DNA reads TGTGCCAGCACCACAGGGGCCGGCTACACCTTC. Amino acid sequence: CASTTGAGYTF. The chain carries TRBV6-5 and TRBJ1-2, with 7 nucleotides matching TRBD1. The germline gives CDR1 MNHEY, CDR2 SVGAGI. Trimming took 7 bases from V and 8 from J; bases not matched to a gene: 4. The CDR3 is made up of 11 amino acids.

This chain connects TRBV5-4 to TRBJ1-1; D call uncertain. The CDR3 extends over 15 amino acids. Germline CDR1 reads SGHNT; CDR2 reads YYREEE (reference sequence). V gave up 5 bases and J gave up 5 bases, with 19 bases separating them. The CDR3 here is CASSSSGQSMTEAFF. The CDR3 bases are TGTGCCAGCAGTTCCAGTGGGCAGTCGATGACTGAAGCTTTCTTT. Looking up the rest from reference TRBV5-4 and TRBJ1-1 gives the full variable domain: ETGVTQSPTHLIKTRGQQVTLRCSSQSGHNTVSWYQQALGQGPQFIFQYYREEENGRGNFPPRFSGLQFPNYSSELNVNALELDDSALYLCASSSSGQSMTEAFFGQGTRLTVV.

This chain uses TRBV7-3 with TRBJ2-5; the D is unclear. The germline V and J ends were trimmed by 2 bases and 2 bases, with 12 bases remaining between them. The CDR3 length is 15 residues. The germline V gene has CDR1 SGHTA and CDR2 FQGTGA. The CDR3, as DNA: TGTGCCAGCAGCTTAGGGCCAGAACCTCAAGAGACCCAGTACTTC. It encodes CASSLGPEPQETQYF.

The chain is built from TRBV5-4 and TRBJ2-7; a possible D gene is TRBD2 (5 bases). Germline CDR1 SGHNT, CDR2 YYREEE (reference sequence). The V end lost 4 bases, the J end lost 0 bases, and 11 bases lay between the germline ends. The CDR3 consists of 14 residues. The CDR3 sequence is CASSTDFYSYEQYF. The CDR3 DNA follows: TGTGCCAGCAGCACGGACTTTTACTCCTACGAGCAGTACTTC.

This clone was detected only once. This chain links TRBV5-1 with TRBJ2-3, with TRBD2 matching over 9 bases. CDR3 length: 14 amino acids. V lost 4 bases to trimming and J lost 5 bases; unmatched junction nucleotides: 5. Looked up from germline, CDR1 is SGHRS and CDR2 is YFSETQ. This CDR3 reads CASSQLTSGDTQYF. CDR3 DNA: TGCGCCAGCAGCCAACTGACTAGCGGAGATACGCAGTATTTT.

V is TRBV4-1 and J is TRBJ2-2, with a possible D match to TRBD1 (6 bases). CDR3 length: 14 residues. The V end was cut by 6 bases, the J end by 0 bases, with 8 bases between. Germline values: CDR1 MGHRA, CDR2 YSYEKL. The DNA of the CDR3 is TGCGCCAGCAGTGGGGGCCCGAACACCGGGGAGCTGTTTTTT. Its translation is CASSGGPNTGELFF.

The chain joins TRBV10-3 to TRBJ2-3; D possibly corresponds to TRBD1 (6 bases). The CDR3 length is 13 residues. Between the trimmed V and J ends, which lost 7 bases and 3 bases, there was a span of 11 bases. The germline V gene has CDR1 ENHRY and CDR2 SYGVKD. CDR3 bases: TGTGCCATCAACCCCGACAGGACAGATACGCAGTATTTT. Translating it yields CAINPDRTDTQYF.

This rearrangement joins TRBV7-2 to TRBJ2-4; tentative D call: TRBD1 (5 bases). In germline, CDR1 is SGHTA, CDR2 FQGNSA. The germline V and J ends were trimmed by 3 bases and 0 bases, with 9 bases remaining between them. The CDR3 is 15 amino acids. The CDR3 loop reads CASSLGPLAKNIQYF. The CDR3 coding sequence is TGTGCCAGCAGCTTGGGGCCCTTAGCCAAAAACATTCAGTACTTC.

This clone showed up just once. CDR3 protein: CASRGRDRMNTEAFF. The CDR3 DNA reads as TGTGCCAGTAGGGGCCGGGACAGAATGAACACTGAAGCTTTCTTT. The rearrangement links TRBV19 to TRBJ1-1; the match to TRBD1 covers 7 bases. The junction had 7 bases not matched to a gene; V was cut back by 6 bases and J by 0 bases. This CDR3 comprises 15 residues. Germline V gene lookup returns CDR1 LNHDA and CDR2 SQIVND (reference sequence).

This chain connects TRBV5-4 to TRBJ2-5; 9 positions agree with TRBD2. Trimming removed 4 bases from V and 9 bases from J; junction bases left unmatched: 13. The CDR3 covers 15 residues. CDR1 and CDR2 (germline): SGHNT, YYREEE (reference sequence). CDR3 DNA sequence: TGTGCCAGCAGCCTCCCGGTGGGCGGGGGGGCCGCCCAGTACTTC. Its protein is CASSLPVGGGAAQYF. The full variable domain, its missing parts supplied by reference TRBV5-4 and TRBJ2-5, is ETGVTQSPTHLIKTRGQQVTLRCSSQSGHNTVSWYQQALGQGPQFIFQYYREEENGRGNFPPRFSGLQFPNYSSELNVNALELDDSALYLCASSLPVGGGAAQYFGPGTRLLVL.

The J gene is TRBJ2-1, the V gene TRBV9, with 9 nucleotides matching TRBD2. The CDR3 loop spans 19 amino acids. CDR1 SGDLS and CDR2 YYNGEE come from the germline V gene. V lost 0 bases, J lost 0 bases, and 10 bases stayed unmatched. The CDR3, as DNA: TGTGCCAGCAGCGTAGGAATAGCGGGGGCGGGTAGCTCCTACAATGAGCAGTTCTTC. Translated: CASSVGIAGAGSSYNEQFF.

The genes are TRBV10-3 and TRBJ2-5, with TRBD1 matching 7 bases. With 6 bases clipped from V and 4 bases from J, the junction kept 5 bases outside the gene matches. Germline CDR1 ENHRY, CDR2 SYGVKD. This CDR3 is 13 amino acids long. In DNA form, the CDR3 reads TGTGCCATCAGGGGGACAGCAGGAGAGACCCAGTACTTC. Its translation is CAIRGTAGETQYF.

Comment on this clone: This specimen includes other DNA sequences encoding the same CDR3. This chain joins TRBV5-1 and TRBJ2-3; possibly TRBD2 for D (5 bases). The V end was cut by 0 bases, the J end by 0 bases, with 11 bases between. Germline V lookup: CDR1 SGHRS, CDR2 YFSETQ. CDR3 length: 16 residues. The CDR3 loop reads CASSLDAGLSTDTQYF. The CDR3 DNA reads as TGCGCCAGCAGCTTGGACGCCGGACTTAGCACAGATACGCAGTATTTT.

There are a few counts of this clone. This chain joins TRBV7-9 and TRBJ1-1, with TRBD1 as a possible D gene (5 bases). The V end was cut by 3 bases, the J end by 1 base, with 6 bases between. Looked up from germline, CDR1 is SEHNR and CDR2 is FQNEAQ (reference sequence). This CDR3 is built from 13 residues. The CDR3 loop reads CASSFQGNTEAFF. As DNA, the CDR3 is TGTGCCAGCAGCTTTCAGGGGAACACTGAAGCTTTCTTT.